This is a list of T cell receptor beta chains from one sample in a study of blood T cell repertoires in COVID-19. Generated by immunoSEQ multiplex PCR, the TCRdb table keeps only in-frame clones and is missing some. The table has around 260,000 clones, 90% seen once. Sample: PBMCs or T cells enriched from blood (not recorded which). The receptors were sampled from a woman aged 25 to 39 who had recovered from COVID-19. Each CDR3 is given with its conserved first and last residue. Clone size is stated in some rows and not others, as once, few, many or a class when expanded.

CDR3aa | v_gene | abundance | len
CASSPSSYNEQFF | TRBV28 | - | 13
CASSSQTSPADTQYF | TRBV5-4 | - | 15
CASSSTGGYGYTF | TRBV7-2 | few | 13
CASSQGVGSDYEQYF | TRBV4-3 | - | 15
CSASPGQLSFTYNEQFF | TRBV20-1 | - | 17
CASSQHGEQYF | TRBV3-1/TRBV3-2 | - | 11
CASSLQGTYNEQFF | TRBV7-3 | once | 14
CASSLDRDTEAFF | TRBV7-3 | - | 13
CAWSPNYRGIQETQYF | TRBV30 | - | 16
CASSTLGLAEKETQYF | TRBV7-2 | - | 16
CASSPGQRINEQFF | TRBV28 | - | 14
CASSSPGTGNTEAFF | TRBV28 | - | 15
CASSLGASWDTQYF | TRBV28 | - | 14
CASSLGQGANYGYTF | TRBV5-1 | - | 15
CASSLWLAAPHEQYF | TRBV5-4 | - | 15
CASSRATGEEKLFF | TRBV5-1 | - | 14
CASSKGAAYGYTF | TRBV19 | - | 13
CASSPRRGRLTPGNSGANVLTF | TRBV28 | - | 22
CASKQYNQPQHF | TRBV19 | - | 12
CASPKVTPRDYGYTF | TRBV28 | once | 15
CASSQDGGVDEQYF | TRBV4-1 | - | 14
CASSEIQGAGNTIYF | TRBV6-1 | - | 15
CASSIFGPGETQYF | TRBV19 | - | 14
CASSAPGQGSHEQYF | TRBV6-2/TRBV6-3 | once | 15
CASITPGRPYEQYF | TRBV28 | - | 14
CATSDRWSYTGELFF | TRBV24-1 | - | 15
CASETGGRLSEQYF | TRBV5-1 | - | 14
CASSSSIQGLGEKLFF | TRBV7-9 | - | 16
CASSFLGLAGGLASTDTQYF | TRBV27 | - | 20
CASSLKTGGQPQHF | TRBV7-2 | - | 14
CAWNGQGVNQPQHF | TRBV30 | - | 14
CASSHQNTEAFF | TRBV14 | - | 12
CASSLRHLGPTRGYTF | TRBV23-1 | few | 16
CASSETLLTGIYEQYF | TRBV6-1 | - | 16
CASSYSRVVQETQYF | TRBV6-2/TRBV6-3 | - | 15
CASSTSGSQDTQYF | TRBV7-9 | - | 14
CASSDSPGNYGYTF | TRBV6-4 | - | 14
CASSGGQAPSYEQYF | TRBV5-4 | - | 15
CASSTGQGIYTEAFF | TRBV19 | - | 15
CASRIQGTDTQYF | TRBV5-1 | - | 13
CASSDTTVEAFF | TRBV12-3/TRBV12-4 | - | 12
CASSQLGSGAFYEQYF | TRBV3-1/TRBV3-2 | - | 16
CASSEGQSTDTQYF | TRBV2 | - | 14
CASSPSMSQPQHF | TRBV7-9 | - | 13
CASSQDLKGANEKLFF | TRBV4-3 | - | 16
CASSIDLLREQFF | TRBV19 | - | 13
CASSLDRGNQPQHF | TRBV28 | - | 14
CASSQVELALNEQFF | TRBV14 | - | 15
CASSLNSGKLSEKLFF | TRBV5-4 | - | 16
CASSQEATWGRAVNEQFF | TRBV4-3 | once | 18